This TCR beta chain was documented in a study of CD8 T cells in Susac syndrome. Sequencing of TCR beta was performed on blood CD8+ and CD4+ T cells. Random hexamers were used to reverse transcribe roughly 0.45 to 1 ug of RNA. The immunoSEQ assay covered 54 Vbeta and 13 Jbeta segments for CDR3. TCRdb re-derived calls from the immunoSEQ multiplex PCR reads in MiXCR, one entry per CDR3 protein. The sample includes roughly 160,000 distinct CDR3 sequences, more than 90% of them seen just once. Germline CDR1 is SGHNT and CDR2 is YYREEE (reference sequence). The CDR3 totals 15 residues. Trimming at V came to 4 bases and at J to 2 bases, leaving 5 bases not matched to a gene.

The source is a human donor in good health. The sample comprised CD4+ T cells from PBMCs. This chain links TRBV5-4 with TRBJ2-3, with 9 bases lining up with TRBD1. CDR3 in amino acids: CASSPWTGVTDTQYF. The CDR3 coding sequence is TGTGCCAGCAGCCCTTGGACAGGGGTCACAGATACGCAGTATTTT. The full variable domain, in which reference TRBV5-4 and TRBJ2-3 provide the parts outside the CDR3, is ETGVTQSPTHLIKTRGQQVTLRCSSQSGHNTVSWYQQALGQGPQFIFQYYREEENGRGNFPPRFSGLQFPNYSSELNVNALELDDSALYLCASSPWTGVTDTQYFGPGTRLTVL.